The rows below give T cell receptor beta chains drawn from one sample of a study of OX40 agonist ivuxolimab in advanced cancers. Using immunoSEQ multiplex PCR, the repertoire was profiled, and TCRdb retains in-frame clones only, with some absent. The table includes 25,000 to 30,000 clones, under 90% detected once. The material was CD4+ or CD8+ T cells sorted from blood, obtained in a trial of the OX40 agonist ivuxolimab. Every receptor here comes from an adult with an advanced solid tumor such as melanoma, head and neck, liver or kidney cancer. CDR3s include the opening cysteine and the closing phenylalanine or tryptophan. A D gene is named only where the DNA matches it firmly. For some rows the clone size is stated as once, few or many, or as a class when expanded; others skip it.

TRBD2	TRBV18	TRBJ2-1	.	TGTGCCAGCTCACCGCCGACTAGCATAGGGAAGAGCTCCTACAATGAGCAGTTCTTC	CASSPPTSIGKSSYNEQFF
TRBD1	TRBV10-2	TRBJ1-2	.	TGCGCCATACGGACAGGGGACTATGGCTACACCTTC	CAIRTGDYGYTF
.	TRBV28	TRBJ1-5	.	TGTGCCAGCAGTTTAGGCGAAAGCAATCAGCCCCAGCATTTT	CASSLGESNQPQHF
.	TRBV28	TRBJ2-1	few	TGTGCCAGCAGTTCCACCTACAATGAGCAGTTCTTC	CASSSTYNEQFF
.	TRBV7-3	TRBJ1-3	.	TGTGCCAGCTCCCCGCCCGGGTCTGGAAACACCATATATTTT	CASSPPGSGNTIYF
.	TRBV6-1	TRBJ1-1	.	TGTGCCAGCAGTGAAAGGGGGTTCAGGGTAAACACTGAAGCTTTCTTT	CASSERGFRVNTEAFF
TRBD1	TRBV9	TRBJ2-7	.	TGTGCCAGCAGCCCCCGACAGGGGATCTCCTACGAGCAGTACTTC	CASSPRQGISYEQYF
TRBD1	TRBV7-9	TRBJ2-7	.	TGTGCCAGCAGGGGACAGGGTTCCTACGAGCAGTACTTC	CASRGQGSYEQYF
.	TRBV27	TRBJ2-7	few	TGTGCCAGCAGTTTATCGGACAGACCCTACGAGCAGTACTTC	CASSLSDRPYEQYF
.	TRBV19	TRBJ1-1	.	TGTGCCAGTAATGGGCGGTTGAACACTGAAGCTTTCTTT	CASNGRLNTEAFF
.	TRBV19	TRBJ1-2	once	TGTGCCAGCAAGGACCAGGACGGCAGCGTAGCTAACTATGGCTACACCTTC	CASKDQDGSVANYGYTF
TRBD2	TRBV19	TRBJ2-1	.	TGTGCCAGCCGACGTGCTAGCGGTCAATACAATGAGCAGTTCTTC	CASRRASGQYNEQFF
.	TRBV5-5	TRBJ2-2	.	TGCGCCAGCAGCTTGCTGGGGACCGGGGAGCTGTTTTTT	CASSLLGTGELFF
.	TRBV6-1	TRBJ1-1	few	TGTGCCAGCAGTTATCCGTACGGGGCCACTGAAGCTTTCTTT	CASSYPYGATEAFF